This T cell receptor beta chain was found in a study of cytomegalovirus exposure and HLA in healthy donors. The study ran its PCR with 60 Vbeta and 13 Jbeta primers. Method: immunoSEQ multiplex PCR; TCRdb's copy keeps in-frame clones and lacks some. This table lists 200,000 or so clones. The CDR3 length is 13 residues. Trimming removed 2 bases from V and 7 bases from J; junction bases left unmatched: 3. Germline V gives CDR1 SGHTA, CDR2 FQGTGA. Findings of the study overall: Later examination showed HLA-associated TCR beta chains had greater clonal expansion than equally common others. Earlier analysis looked at TCR beta V segments, and most were productive about 90% or about 30% of the time. A later analysis found most CMV-associated TCR beta chains apparently HLA-restricted.

In the case of this clone: Antigen unknown.

The clonotype was recovered from a boy under 18 in good health and CMV-seronegative. The chain has TRBV7-3 and TRBJ1-2; TRBD1 agrees at 8 bases. The specimen sequenced was PBMCs. The DNA for the CDR3 is TGTGCCAGCAGCTTATCAGGGGGCAGTGGCTACACCTTC. Protein: CASSLSGGSGYTF.